This T cell receptor beta chain was captured in a study of T cell changes during pregnancy in multiple sclerosis. The assay was immunoSEQ multiplex PCR, and TCRdb's table has in-frame clones only and misses some. The sample contains about 62,000 clones, roughly 87% of which appear only once. Unmatched junction bases numbered 5, after V lost 5 bases and J lost 5 bases. Germline V lookup: CDR1 SGHTA, CDR2 FQGNSA. CDR3 length: 14 residues. The origin of this receptor is a female donor with multiple sclerosis, enrolled in a pregnancy study. The starting material was peripheral blood, obtained in the first trimester of pregnancy. V gene TRBV7-2 combines with J gene TRBJ1-4, with 7 bases fitting TRBD1. Here the CDR3 reads CASSPGTANEKLFF. In nucleotides, the CDR3 is TGTGCCAGCAGCCCCGGGACAGCAAATGAAAAACTGTTTTTT.